This entry describes one T cell receptor beta chain. PBMCs stemmed from approximately 10 ml fresh peripheral blood. V shed 7 bases and J shed 4 bases, with 7 bases lying between them. The CDR3 covers 11 residues. Germline CDR1 reads MNHEY; CDR2 reads SVGEGT. These data originate in a study of T cells in Graves' hyperthyroidism and ophthalmopathy. Regions amplified from RNA transcripts were the TCR beta CDR3 regions. TCR CDR3 underwent first-round RT-PCR with the HTBI primer set. One entry per CDR3 protein results from TCRdb running MiXCR on the multiplex PCR reads. Found here are more than 450,000 distinct CDR3 sequences, less than 15% of them singletons; the top ten hold approximately 15%.

This TCR came from a woman aged 40 to 50 with Graves' hyperthyroidism. Sequencing was carried out using blood. The rearrangement links TRBV6-2 or TRBV6-3 to TRBJ1-2, with D hard to call. CDR3 in amino acids: CASTDTYGYTF. As DNA, the CDR3 is TGTGCCAGCACCGACACCTATGGCTACACCTTC.